A single sample gave rise to the 26 T cell receptor beta chains below, sequenced in a study of OX40 agonist ivuxolimab in advanced cancers. Only in-frame clones appear in the TCRdb table, and some are missing; sequencing was by immunoSEQ multiplex PCR. The data contain tens of thousands of clones, 70% to 90% of them singletons. The sample was CD4+ or CD8+ T cells sorted from blood, taken in a trial of the OX40 agonist ivuxolimab. Every receptor here comes from an adult with an advanced solid tumor such as melanoma, head and neck, liver or kidney cancer.

V is TRBV5-1 and J is TRBJ2-2; D remains unclear. V was shortened by 4 bases and J by 7 bases, with 20 bases between the two germline ends. Germline values: CDR1 SGHRS, CDR2 YFSETQ. The CDR3 is made up of 16 amino acids. This CDR3 is CASSPSPVLGIGELFF. CDR3 nucleotides: TGCGCCAGCAGCCCTTCCCCGGTCTTGGGTATCGGGGAGCTGTTTTTT.

The genes are TRBV27 and TRBJ2-6, with 10 bases aligning to TRBD2. The CDR3 has 19 amino acids. The V segment lost 4 bases and the J segment 0 bases; nucleotides outside the gene matches: 9. Germline V gene lookup returns CDR1 MNHEY and CDR2 SMNVEV (reference sequence). CDR3 residues: CASSSPGLAKSSGANVLTF. The CDR3, as DNA: TGTGCCAGCAGTTCACCGGGACTAGCGAAATCCTCTGGGGCCAACGTCCTGACTTTC.

CDR3 amino acids: CARTVRSGRGYNEQFF. In DNA form, the CDR3 reads TGTGCCAGAACCGTCCGGAGCGGGAGGGGTTACAATGAGCAGTTCTTC. This chain connects TRBV5-3 to TRBJ2-1; 10 bases fit TRBD2. TRBV5-3 is noted as an ORF with a role that remains uncertain. The CDR3 consists of 16 residues. V gave up 6 bases and J gave up 4 bases; unmatched junction bases: 10.

The chain uses TRBV28 and TRBJ2-7; perhaps TRBD2 as D (5 bases). Trimming stripped 5 bases from V and 7 bases from J, with 18 bases between. The CDR3 length is 14 residues. Germline-derived CDR1 and CDR2 are MDHEN and SYDVKM. This chain's CDR3 is CASSLGLDWGEQYF. The CDR3 region has the DNA TGTGCCAGCAGTCTAGGACTGGACTGGGGTGAGCAGTACTTC.

CDR3 region: CASGLVLTGSSYEQYF. The CDR3 bases are TGTGCTAGTGGTTTGGTACTGACAGGGTCCTCCTACGAGCAGTACTTC. The chain uses TRBV12-5 and TRBJ2-7; 7 positions agree with TRBD1. Trimming at V came to 0 bases and at J to 0 bases, leaving 5 bases not matched to a gene. CDR1 LGHNT and CDR2 FRNRAP come from the germline V gene. The CDR3 is 16 residues long.

The rearrangement links TRBV11-2 to TRBJ2-1; the D is unclear. This CDR3 contains 15 residues. Trimming left V 3 bases short and J 9 bases short, with 18 bases between. From germline, CDR1 is SGHAT and CDR2 FQNNGV. This chain's CDR3 is CASSFTFLGLPEQFF. The CDR3 nucleotides are TGTGCCAGCAGCTTTACATTTCTGGGGTTACCTGAGCAGTTCTTC.

The rearrangement joins TRBV14 to TRBJ1-4; possible D gene TRBD1, 5 bases. Deletions cut 3 bases from V and 8 bases from J, with 10 bases between. CDR1 is SGHDN, CDR2 FVKESK, per germline. CDR3 length: 13 residues. CDR3 loop: CASSQIWGEKLFF. The DNA for the CDR3 is TGTGCCAGCAGCCAGATTTGGGGGGAAAAACTGTTTTTT.

V is TRBV19 and J is TRBJ2-7, with 10 positions matching TRBD2. The CDR3 covers 15 residues. Germline lookup yields CDR1 LNHDA and CDR2 SQIVND (reference sequence). Germline trimming cut 5 bases from V and 2 bases from J; bases unmatched to any gene: 6. CDR3 bases: TGTGCCAGTAGTGTAACTAGCGGGATTCCCTACGAGCAGTACTTC. Protein: CASSVTSGIPYEQYF.

The chain combines TRBV11-2 with TRBJ1-1; the D is unclear. Germline CDR1 SGHAT, CDR2 FQNNGV. This CDR3 is 15 amino acids long. V was trimmed by 3 bases and J by 7 bases, leaving 18 bases between them. CDR3 bases: TGTGCCAGCAGCTTTCGGGCCTATAGCGTGATTGAAGCTTTCTTT. Residues: CASSFRAYSVIEAFF.

The genes are TRBV19 and TRBJ1-1; TRBD1 matches at 8 bases. V was clipped by 8 bases and J by 9 bases; unmatched bases: 11. Germline CDR1 is LNHDA and CDR2 is SQIVND (reference sequence). The CDR3 contains 13 residues. CDR3 DNA: TGTGCCAGTTGGGACAGGAGGAACAGTAAAGCTTTCTTT. Amino acid sequence: CASWDRRNSKAFF.

The chain combines TRBV6-6 with TRBJ1-5, with D tentatively TRBD1 (5 bases). Per the germline V gene, CDR1 is MNHNY and CDR2 is SVGAGI (reference sequence). The CDR3 spans 15 residues. V was shortened by 8 bases and J by 5 bases, with 19 bases between the two germline ends. This CDR3 is CASGPGGGRYQPQHF. The DNA of the CDR3 is TGTGCCAGCGGACCCGGGGGGGGGAGGTATCAGCCCCAGCATTTT.

This chain uses TRBV4-1 with TRBJ2-2; the match to TRBD1 covers 9 bases. V gave up 4 bases and J gave up 6 bases; unmatched junction bases: 12. Germline CDR1 is MGHRA and CDR2 is YSYEKL. The CDR3 has 17 residues. CDR3 nucleotides: TGCGCCAGCAGCCGAGACCGGGACAGGGCTTTCCCCGGGGAGCTGTTTTTT. Its translation: CASSRDRDRAFPGELFF.

The chain is built from TRBV9 and TRBJ2-7; D uncertain. Germline CDR1 and CDR2: SGDLS and YYNGEE. CDR3 length: 14 amino acids. V dropped 0 bases and J dropped 2 bases, with 9 bases sitting between them. CDR3 coding DNA: TGTGCCAGCAGCGTAGCACCGCAAACCTACGAGCAGTACTTC. It yields the protein CASSVAPQTYEQYF. Supplemented by reference TRBV9 and TRBJ2-7, the full variable domain reads DSGVTQTPKHLITATGQRVTLRCSPRSGDLSVYWYQQSLDQGLQFLIQYYNGEERAKGNILERFSAQQFPDLHSELNLSSLELGDSALYFCASSVAPQTYEQYFGPGTRLTVT.

The chain carries TRBV29-1 and TRBJ2-1; the D is unclear. This CDR3 spans 13 amino acids. CDR1 is SQVTM, CDR2 ANQGSEA, per germline. The V end was cut by 4 bases, the J end by 6 bases, with 13 bases between. CDR3 coding DNA: TGCAGCGTTGCTAGGGCCCTCGGCAATGAGCAGTTCTTC. Translation: CSVARALGNEQFF.

The chain links TRBV6-1 to TRBJ2-3; D perhaps matches TRBD2 (5 bases). Between the trimmed V and J ends, which lost 5 bases and 6 bases, there was a span of 18 bases. The germline CDR1 and CDR2 sequences are MNHNS and SASEGT. This CDR3 spans 15 amino acids. CDR3: CASSPADSRGDTQYF. The CDR3 DNA reads TGTGCCAGCAGTCCGGCCGACTCCCGCGGGGATACGCAGTATTTT.

This chain uses TRBV2 with TRBJ2-5; D unclear. Trimming left V 6 bases short and J 5 bases short, with 7 bases between. The CDR3 sequence is 11 residues long. The germline V gene encodes CDR1 SNHLY and CDR2 FYNNEI. The CDR3 DNA follows: TGTGCCAGCAGAAGGGTGGAGACCCAGTACTTC. Protein sequence: CASRRVETQYF.

The chain is built from TRBV27 and TRBJ2-1; 8 bases are a match to TRBD2. The germline gives CDR1 MNHEY, CDR2 SMNVEV (reference sequence). The CDR3 is made up of 19 amino acids. V was clipped by 6 bases and J by 2 bases; unmatched bases: 18. This CDR3 reads CASRPRGTRIYVTYNEQFF. The DNA of the CDR3 is TGTGCCAGCAGACCTCGGGGGACTAGAATTTATGTTACCTACAATGAGCAGTTCTTC.

V is TRBV5-4 and J is TRBJ1-1; 10 nucleotides line up with TRBD1. Germline CDR1 SGHNT, CDR2 YYREEE (reference sequence). V dropped 4 bases and J dropped 2; count of bases not matched to a gene: 8. CDR3 length equals 16 residues. The CDR3 region has the DNA TGTGCCAGCAGCCGCGGACAGGGGGTAGGAAACACTGAAGCTTTCTTT. Residues: CASSRGQGVGNTEAFF.

This clone was seen just once. This chain links TRBV5-1 with TRBJ2-1; 16 nucleotides align to TRBD2. Germline V CDR1 and CDR2: SGHRS, YFSETQ. The V and J ends lost 3 bases and 3 bases, in that order; junction bases with no gene match: 9. There are 19 residues in the CDR3. CDR3 loop: CASSSPGLAGGTFYNEQFF. DNA for the CDR3: TGCGCCAGCAGCTCGCCGGGACTAGCGGGAGGGACGTTCTACAATGAGCAGTTCTTC.

The rearrangement uses TRBV7-9 and TRBJ1-6; the D gene is possibly TRBD1 (6 bases). The CDR3 is made up of 14 amino acids. CDR1 SEHNR and CDR2 FQNEAQ come from the germline V gene (reference sequence). Between the trimmed V and J ends, which lost 1 base and 10 bases, there was a span of 11 bases. The CDR3 nucleotides are TGTGCCAGCAGCTTAGGACAGGCTGGGTCACCCCTCCACTTT. Its translation is CASSLGQAGSPLHF.

The chain joins TRBV7-2 to TRBJ2-7; 10 nucleotides line up with TRBD1. Trimming took 7 bases from V and 2 from J; bases not matched to a gene: 8. The CDR3 contains 15 residues. Germline V gene data show CDR1 as SGHTA and CDR2 as FQGNSA. The chain's CDR3 is CASTPPGQGPYEQYF. DNA of the CDR3: TGTGCCAGCACCCCCCCGGGACAGGGGCCCTACGAGCAGTACTTC.

The J gene is TRBJ1-1, the V gene TRBV19; possibly TRBD1 for D (6 bases). CDR1 and CDR2 from the germline V gene are LNHDA and SQIVND (reference sequence). Trimming cost V 6 bases and J 4 bases, with 18 bases left between them. The CDR3 runs to 15 residues. The DNA for the CDR3 is TGTGCCAGTAGAGTGTCAGGGGAAATGGGCACTGAAGCTTTCTTT. Its translation: CASRVSGEMGTEAFF.

This rearrangement joins TRBV5-1 to TRBJ2-3; D uncertain. The CDR3 loop spans 15 amino acids. The V end lost 0 bases, the J end lost 2 bases, and 10 bases lay between the germline ends. Germline V lookup: CDR1 SGHRS, CDR2 YFSETQ. CDR3 nucleotides: TGCGCCAGCAGCTTGGCCGTGGGTAACACAGATACGCAGTATTTT. Translated: CASSLAVGNTDTQYF.

This rearrangement joins TRBV7-6 to TRBJ2-5; D gene unclear. The germline V and J ends were trimmed by 5 bases and 1 base, with 11 bases remaining between them. This CDR3 spans 14 amino acids. Germline assignment: CDR1 SGHVS and CDR2 FNYEAQ. The CDR3 sequence is CASSIGPTQETQYF. CDR3 bases: TGTGCCAGCAGCATCGGACCGACCCAAGAGACCCAGTACTTC.

This chain joins TRBV9 and TRBJ2-3, with 12 bases fitting TRBD2. Germline CDR1 is SGDLS and CDR2 is YYNGEE. Losses at the gene ends were 2 bases for V and 4 bases for J; bases not matched to a gene: 5. CDR3 size: 16 residues. CDR3 in amino acids: CASSVTSGSDADTQYF. The CDR3 DNA is TGTGCCAGCAGCGTGACTAGCGGGAGTGACGCAGATACGCAGTATTTT.

The chain carries TRBV7-2 and TRBJ1-5; 9 nucleotides line up with TRBD1. Losses at the gene ends were 2 bases for V and 0 bases for J; bases not matched to a gene: 2. Per germline, CDR1 SGHTA and CDR2 FQGNSA. This CDR3 contains 16 residues. The CDR3 DNA follows: TGTGCCAGCAGCTTACGGACAGGGGATAGCAATCAGCCCCAGCATTTT. Its protein is CASSLRTGDSNQPQHF.